Described below is a single T cell receptor beta chain sequence and its context. The antigen it recognizes is unknown. No much larger clone is present one base from it, and per-base qualities are unavailable. This sample is drawn from a study of blood T cells in healthy people across ages (dated by TCRdb to the mid-2010s). Background for the entire study: In model experiments, template switching captured about one uniquely barcoded TCR beta cDNA molecule for every two T cells. Using deep sequencing normalized with unique cDNA molecular identifiers, the study measured how TCR beta repertoire diversity changes with age. The donors were divided into four age groups: young (average around 17 years), middle-aged (over 35), aged (around 67) and long-lived (roughly 82). To avoid experimental bias, donors of different ages were distributed randomly across sequencing lanes. The study analyzed two additional independent replicas of 1 million unique cDNA reads from the same blood draw for two donors, one aged 18 to 29 and one aged 80 or older. Points the paper makes about the study in general: There was a strong correlation between observed TCR beta diversity and the percentage of naive T cells measured by flow cytometry. Since profiling was done on bulk unsorted PBMCs, naive and antigen-experienced compartments could not be conclusively compared. The CMV infection status of donors was not known, potentially confounding age-related changes in expanded clonotypes. As age increased, observed TCR beta diversity per million T cells dropped in a roughly linear way, and a significant reduction was already evident by age 40. Estimates of total diversity based on one million sequenced T cells were regarded as lower bounds and as underestimates. Compared with the aged group, the long-lived group had more naive CD4+ T cells, fewer expanded clones and increased TCR diversity, a pattern suggesting age selection.

The donors were some 39 Caucasian individuals from Russia, aged 6 to 90 years, who were systemically healthy. Each donor gave ten milliliters of peripheral blood, collected into EDTA-treated Vacutainer tubes. Ficoll-Paque density-gradient centrifugation was used to isolate PBMCs, with at least 7 million per sample. Total RNA was extracted from PBMCs with Trizol reagent, with at least 6 micrograms obtained per sample. For every donor, an aliquot of PBMCs went through flow cytometry to measure the percentages of naive CD45RAhigh/CD27high T cells. The library was made by 5' RACE. The listed sequencing device is Illumina HiSeq 2500. The second PCR ran for roughly 7 to 11 cycles and used a J-beta primer mix along with a sample-barcoded 5' primer. A template-switch 5' adaptor carrying 12 random nucleotides introduced a unique molecular identifier onto each TCR beta cDNA molecule. Each sample yielded at least 3 million CDR3-containing paired-end reads. The Mint cDNA synthesis kit, primed by a TRBC-specific oligonucleotide, was used to synthesize first-strand cDNA from all RNA. Following uracil-DNA glycosylase treatment, a first 18-cycle PCR with universal primers M1SS and BC2_uni_R was performed on all cDNA. On the authors' methods: Normalization of each sample was performed by random selection of 1 million high-quality reads, each carrying a distinct molecular identifier. Instead of being binned into consensus sequences, reads that shared molecular identifiers were thrown out. MiTCR, set to a Q25 quality threshold and the strictest error-elimination algorithm, was used for CDR3 identification, clonotype clustering and error correction. A nonparametric unseen species model with Euler transformation was used to estimate a lower bound on total TCR beta diversity. TCRdb reprocessed the public reads (quality trimming at Q25 with fastp, clone calling with MiXCR) and kept in-frame beta chains. Rows merge per CDR3 protein into single entries with the most common DNA and genes. The V and J calls shown here were made by TCRdb, not taken from the authors' results. In this sample the table shows hundreds of thousands of distinct CDR3 sequences, around 50% of which occur a single time. Around a quarter of the sample goes to the ten largest clones.

Taken from cysteine to phenylalanine, the CDR3 has 15 residues. The sequence is cut down to CDR3 DNA, 45 bases in frame from base 1. The trim is 2 bases for V and 4 bases for J, with a gap of 13 bases between the germline ends. CDR1 and CDR2 (MNHEY, SVGEGT) derive from the germline V gene. The sample was blood. This receptor chain uses TRBV6-2 or TRBV6-3 and TRBJ2-3; the D assignment is uncertain and may be TRBD1 or TRBD2, with 6 bases supporting each. The sequence was obtained from a man in his forties in good health. DNA sequence: TGTGCCAGCAGTTACCAGGGGCGGGGAGCAGATACGCAGTATTTT. It codes for CASSYQGRGADTQYF.